A single sample is the source of the 18 T cell receptor beta chains below, sequenced in a study of identical twins. TCRdb used MiXCR to reprocess the 5' RACE reads, holding one entry per CDR3 protein. The sample has about 460,000 distinct CDR3 sequences, 14% seen once. The data were also submitted as part of a second study, on yellow fever vaccine responses in identical twins.

Sequenced material: CD4+ T cells sorted from blood. These receptors originate from a woman in her late teens or twenties in good health.

V gene TRBV20-1 combines with J gene TRBJ2-1; 8 nucleotides agree with TRBD2. The CDR3 is made up of 14 amino acids. Germline V gene sequence: CDR1 DFQATT, CDR2 SNEGSKA (reference sequence). After removal of 5 bases from V and 5 bases from J, the junction contained 8 bases not matched to a gene. The CDR3 sequence: CSAPRPAGDNEQFF. Written as DNA, the CDR3 is TGCAGTGCTCCTCGGCCAGCGGGGGACAATGAGCAGTTCTTC.

The chain joins TRBV6-5 to TRBJ2-7, with TRBD2 identical over 13 bases. V gave up 0 bases and J gave up 0 bases; unmatched junction bases: 2. The CDR3 runs 17 residues. CDR1 MNHEY and CDR2 SVGAGI come from the germline V gene. In DNA form, the CDR3 reads TGTGCCAGCAGTTACTCGGGACTAGCGGGGACCTCCTACGAGCAGTACTTC. It translates to CASSYSGLAGTSYEQYF.

The rearrangement uses TRBV7-2 and TRBJ2-1; TRBD2 matches at 9 bases. The V and J ends lost 2 bases and 9 bases, in that order; junction bases with no gene match: 11. This CDR3 region has 16 residues. Germline values: CDR1 SGHTA, CDR2 FQGNSA. The CDR3 is CASSLSASGVMGEQFF. The CDR3 DNA is TGTGCCAGCAGCTTAAGCGCTAGCGGGGTAATGGGTGAGCAGTTCTTC. The full variable domain, its missing parts supplied by reference TRBV7-2 and TRBJ2-1, is GAGVSQSPSNKVTEKGKDVELRCDPISGHTALYWYRQSLGQGLEFLIYFQGNSAPDKSGLPSDRFSAERTGGSVSTLTIQRTQQEDSAVYLCASSLSASGVMGEQFFGPGTRLTVL.

This clonotype was observed a few times. The V call is TRBV28, the J call TRBJ1-1; tentative D call: TRBD1 (5 bases). V lost 4 bases, J lost 8 bases, and 20 bases lay in between. The CDR3 is 15 amino acids. Germline V gene data show CDR1 as MDHEN and CDR2 as SYDVKM. CDR3 nucleotide sequence: TGTGCCAGCAGTTCCCCGGGGCAGGGAGCAGGGGAAGCTTTCTTT. Translation gives CASSSPGQGAGEAFF. The full variable domain, completed using reference TRBV28 and TRBJ1-1, is DVKVTQSSRYLVKRTGEKVFLECVQDMDHENMFWYRQDPGLGLRLIYFSYDVKMKEKGDIPEGYSVSREKKERFSLILESASTNQTSMYLCASSSPGQGAGEAFFGQGTRLTVV.

The chain joins TRBV29-1 to TRBJ2-5, with 7 bases that match TRBD1. This CDR3 is built from 12 residues. The V segment lost 5 bases and the J segment 5 bases; nucleotides outside the gene matches: 5. Per the germline V gene, CDR1 is SQVTM and CDR2 is ANQGSEA. The CDR3 DNA sequence: TGCAGCGTTAGTACAGGGGCGGAGACCCAGTACTTC. Translated: CSVSTGAETQYF.

The DNA of the CDR3 is TGTGCCAGCAGCTTACGGCAGGGTGATGAAAAACTGTTTTTT. Protein: CASSLRQGDEKLFF. This chain joins TRBV7-9 and TRBJ1-4, with D perhaps matching TRBD1 (5 bases). The CDR3 consists of 14 residues. V was cut by 2 bases and J by 6 bases, with 10 bases left in between. Germline V gives CDR1 SEHNR, CDR2 FQNEAQ (reference sequence).

The CDR3 here is CSAKGNGETQYF. The CDR3 bases are TGCAGTGCTAAGGGGAATGGGGAGACCCAGTACTTC. The chain uses TRBV20-1 and TRBJ2-5; possible D gene TRBD1, 5 bases. CDR1 DFQATT and CDR2 SNEGSKA come from the germline V gene (reference sequence). The CDR3 is 12 amino acids. The V and J ends lost 4 bases and 5 bases respectively, with 11 bases between them.

The rearrangement joins TRBV30 to TRBJ2-3, with D perhaps TRBD1 (6 bases). Looked up from germline, CDR1 is GTSNPN and CDR2 is SVGIG (reference sequence). The CDR3 contains 15 residues. Trimming left V 5 bases short and J 1 base short, with 16 bases between. The CDR3: CAWPQTGPGTDTQYF. The DNA of the CDR3 is TGTGCCTGGCCCCAGACAGGCCCCGGCACAGATACGCAGTATTTT.

This clonotype was detected only a few times. J is TRBJ2-1 and V is TRBV3-1; D unclear. The V gene's germline CDR1 is LGHDT and CDR2 YNNKEL (reference sequence). The CDR3 extends over 16 amino acids. V was cut by 0 bases and J by 7 bases, with 16 bases left in between. This CDR3 reads CASSQDLVVTSNEQFF. CDR3 DNA: TGTGCCAGCAGCCAAGATCTTGTTGTGACTTCGAATGAGCAGTTCTTC.

The chain couples TRBV6-2 or TRBV6-3 to TRBJ1-5, with D uncertain. Trimming cost V 3 bases and J 7 bases, with 13 bases left between them. Germline V gene sequence: CDR1 MNHEY, CDR2 SVGEGT. The CDR3 sequence is 14 residues long. The CDR3 DNA reads TGTGCCAGCAGTTATTCGGCAGGCTCACAGCCCCAGCATTTT. The encoded protein is CASSYSAGSQPQHF.

The chain joins TRBV7-9 to TRBJ1-6; D remains ambiguous. Trimming removed 1 base at V and 8 bases at J, with 12 bases between. Germline V lookup: CDR1 SEHNR, CDR2 FQNEAQ (reference sequence). The CDR3 is 15 residues long. The CDR3 loop reads CASSLGRGSHSPLHF. DNA for the CDR3: TGTGCCAGCAGCTTAGGACGAGGGAGTCATTCACCCCTCCACTTT.

The chain links TRBV4-1 to TRBJ2-1, with 11 bases identical to TRBD2. With 5 bases clipped from V and 3 bases from J, the junction kept 6 bases outside the gene matches. The germline V gene has CDR1 MGHRA and CDR2 YSYEKL. There are 16 residues in the CDR3. This chain's CDR3 is CASSIDSGRVYNEQFF. In DNA, the CDR3 is TGCGCCAGCAGCATAGATAGCGGGAGGGTCTACAATGAGCAGTTCTTC.

This clonotype was counted between two and nine times. The chain is built from TRBV6-4 and TRBJ2-1; D call uncertain. The length of the CDR3 is 14 residues. The germline gives CDR1 MRHNA, CDR2 SNTAGT. V was clipped by 0 bases and J by 8 bases, with 11 bases between them. The CDR3 spells CASSDSSQSDEQFF. The CDR3 DNA follows: TGTGCCAGCAGTGACTCAAGTCAAAGCGATGAGCAGTTCTTC.

This rearrangement joins TRBV4-2 to TRBJ2-4; no reliable D call. This CDR3 has 13 amino acids. V dropped 0 bases and J dropped 8 bases, with 8 bases sitting between them. Germline CDR1 and CDR2: LGHNA and YNFKEQ. CDR3 residues: CASSQDLLDIQYF. The DNA for the CDR3 is TGTGCCAGCAGCCAAGATCTGCTTGACATTCAGTACTTC.

In its sample, this clonotype was seen a few times. The genes are TRBV10-3 and TRBJ2-2; D might be TRBD1 (5 bases). This CDR3 has 13 residues. V was clipped by 0 bases and J by 6 bases, with 5 bases between them. Germline lookup yields CDR1 ENHRY and CDR2 SYGVKD. In DNA, the CDR3 is TGTGCCATCAGTGAGTCGGGGCCCGGGGAGCTGTTTTTT. As protein: CAISESGPGELFF.

The chain joins TRBV10-3 to TRBJ1-1; D remains ambiguous. V lost 4 bases and J 3 bases, leaving 9 bases between the germline ends. Germline assignment: CDR1 ENHRY and CDR2 SYGVKD. CDR3 length: 13 residues. CDR3 sequence: CAISGAGDTEAFF. Written as DNA, the CDR3 is TGTGCCATCAGTGGAGCCGGGGACACTGAAGCTTTCTTT.

Only a few counts were recorded for this clonotype. The chain links TRBV15 to TRBJ2-7; possible D gene TRBD2, 5 bases. The germline V gene has CDR1 LNHNV and CDR2 YYDKDF (reference sequence). The CDR3 is 16 amino acids. The V gene lost 1 base and the J gene lost 6 bases, with 19 bases spanning the gap. This CDR3 is CATSRAAGVSYSEQYF. In DNA, the CDR3 is TGTGCCACCAGCAGAGCCGCCGGGGTATCCTACTCCGAGCAGTACTTC.

The chain combines TRBV21-1 with TRBJ2-1; the table calls TRBD2, which could not be checked here. TRBV21-1 is an annotated pseudogene. The CDR3 consists of 17 residues. The CDR3 region is CASSTITSGLSYNEQFF. For the CDR3, the DNA is TGTGCCAGCAGCACTATCACTAGCGGCCTCTCCTACAATGAGCAGTTCTTC.